Listed below are T cell receptor beta chains from one sample, sequenced in a study of blood T cells in healthy people across ages. One entry per CDR3 protein, called by TCRdb with MiXCR from the 5' RACE reads. The data hold over 1,500,000 distinct CDR3 sequences, with 40% to 55% observed a single time. The sample was blood. The receptors derive from a woman in her thirties or forties in good health. Each CDR3 is given with its conserved first and last residue. A D gene is named only where the DNA matches it firmly. Clone size is stated in some rows and not others, as once, few, many or a class when expanded.

>NA|NA|TRBV10-3|TRBJ2-7
TGTGCCACCTCGAACAATGGCCTCTCCTACGAGCAGTACTTC
CATSNNGLSYEQYF
>NA|NA|TRBV6-2/TRBV6-3|TRBJ1-1
TGTGCCAGCAGTCGAACCCTTGGGGGGACGGGGACTGAAGCTTTCTTT
CASSRTLGGTGTEAFF
>NA|NA|TRBV4-2|TRBJ2-1
TGTGCCAGCAGCCAAGGGAGTCCCGGCCATGAGCAGTTCTTC
CASSQGSPGHEQFF
>TRBD2|NA|TRBV4-3|TRBJ2-7
TGCGCCAGCAGCCAAGATGGGCTAGCGGGGGCCCACAATGAGCAGTACTTC
CASSQDGLAGAHNEQYF
>TRBD1|few|TRBV27|TRBJ1-2
TGTGCCAGCAGTTACCGGGACAGGGATGGCTACACCTTC
CASSYRDRDGYTF
>TRBD1|NA|TRBV7-2|TRBJ1-6
TGTGCCAGCAGCACAAGACAGGGGGCCCGCGGTTCACCCCTCCACTTT
CASSTRQGARGSPLHF
>NA|NA|TRBV24-1|TRBJ2-5
TGTGCCACCAGTGATGAAAGAGAGACCCAGTACTTC
CATSDERETQYF
>NA|few|TRBV5-1|TRBJ2-4
TGCGCCAGCAGCCAATTACAGGGAGGGGGCAAAAACATTCAGTACTTC
CASSQLQGGGKNIQYF
>TRBD2|NA|TRBV28|TRBJ2-5
TGTGCCAGCAGTTTACCGGGGACTAGCCGGATAGAGACCCAGTACTTC
CASSLPGTSRIETQYF
>NA|once|TRBV2|TRBJ2-2
TGTGCCAGCATAACGGAAAAGGTGACCGGGGAGCTGTTTTTT
CASITEKVTGELFF
>TRBD1|NA|TRBV7-8|TRBJ2-7
TGTGCCAGCAGCGCAACAGGGGTGCACGAGCAGTACTTC
CASSATGVHEQYF
>NA|NA|TRBV6-1|TRBJ2-4
TGTGCCAGCAGTGTAGGGGCCGACATTCAGTACTTC
CASSVGADIQYF
>TRBD2|NA|TRBV27|TRBJ2-1
TGTGCCAGCAGGGGACTAGCGGGGGTCTACAATGAGCAGTTCTTC
CASRGLAGVYNEQFF
>NA|NA|TRBV4-1|TRBJ2-3
TGCGCCAGCAGCCAGGGCACGGGGCCCGATACGCAGTATTTT
CASSQGTGPDTQYF
>TRBD1|once|TRBV18|TRBJ1-1
TGTGCCAGCTCACCACCCGGGACAGGGACCACTGAAGCTTTCTTT
CASSPPGTGTTEAFF
>TRBD1|few|TRBV11-1|TRBJ1-1
TGTGCCAGCAGGCAGGGGGGTGACACTGAAGCTTTCTTT
CASRQGGDTEAFF